The 25 T cell receptor beta chains given below trace back to one sample, sequenced in a study of T cells in Graves' hyperthyroidism and ophthalmopathy. RNA transcripts provided the source from which TCR beta CDR3 regions were amplified. HTBI primers were employed in a first-round RT-PCR of the TCR CDR3. Using its own MiXCR run on the multiplex PCR reads, TCRdb lists one record per CDR3 protein. Of around 500,000 distinct CDR3 sequences in the sample, approximately 15% were seen once. The sequencing input was blood. These receptor sequences come from a young woman with Graves' hyperthyroidism.

This clonotype was counted at least ten times. This chain links TRBV30 with TRBJ1-2, with 7 nucleotides matching TRBD1. The germline gives CDR1 GTSNPN, CDR2 SVGIG (reference sequence). The CDR3 has 14 residues. Trimming removed 0 bases from V and 2 bases from J; junction bases left unmatched: 3. As DNA, the CDR3 is TGTGCCTGGAGTGTACAGGGGTGGAACTATGGCTACACCTTC. Encoded protein: CAWSVQGWNYGYTF. The full variable domain, with the rest looked up from reference TRBV30 and TRBJ1-2, is SQTIHQWPATLVQPVGSPLSLECTVEGTSNPNLYWYRQAAGRGLQLLFYSVGIGQISSEVPQNLSASRPQDRQFILSSKKLLLSDSGFYLCAWSVQGWNYGYTFGSGTRLTVV.

The rearrangement joins TRBV20-1 to TRBJ2-1, with D possibly called TRBD1 or TRBD2 (5 bases each). The CDR3 covers 15 residues. The germline gives CDR1 DFQATT, CDR2 SNEGSKA (reference sequence). V was clipped by 5 bases and J by 7 bases, with 21 bases between them. The CDR3 reads CSAGSGLESGNEQFF. CDR3 DNA: TGCAGTGCTGGGTCGGGGCTAGAAAGTGGAAATGAGCAGTTCTTC.

The sample holds a few counts of this clonotype. The genes are TRBV6-1 and TRBJ2-1; possibly TRBD2 for D (6 bases). The V end was cut by 6 bases, the J end by 4 bases, with 13 bases between. CDR1 is MNHNS and CDR2 is SASEGT in the germline V gene. The CDR3 sequence is 14 residues long. Written as DNA, the CDR3 is TGTGCCAGCAGGCTGGCTAGCGTGTACAATGAGCAGTTCTTC. Protein: CASRLASVYNEQFF.

There are many counts of this clonotype. The V call is TRBV6-1, the J call TRBJ1-5; D is unresolved. CDR3 length: 14 amino acids. Germline values: CDR1 MNHNS, CDR2 SASEGT. V was shortened by 7 bases and J by 3 bases, with 13 bases between the two germline ends. The DNA for the CDR3 is TGTGCCAGCACCCCTCTTGGGTCCAATCAGCCCCAGCATTTT. It codes for CASTPLGSNQPQHF.

The rearrangement uses TRBV4-2 and TRBJ2-6; 7 bases align to TRBD1. CDR3 length: 17 amino acids. CDR1 is LGHNA, CDR2 YNFKEQ, per germline. Losses at the gene ends were 4 bases for V and 12 bases for J; bases not matched to a gene: 18. The CDR3 nucleotides read TGTGCCAGCAGCCGCCAGACTCTAACACAGGGGCCCGGCGTCCTGACTTTC. Translated, it gives CASSRQTLTQGPGVLTF.

The chain joins TRBV24-1 to TRBJ1-1; 10 bases align to TRBD1. Losses at the gene ends were 7 bases for V and 6 bases for J; bases not matched to a gene: 4. The CDR3 covers 13 residues. Looked up from germline, CDR1 is KGHDR and CDR2 is SFDVKD. CDR3 region: CATRSGQGSEAFF. As DNA, the CDR3 is TGTGCCACCAGATCGGGACAGGGGTCTGAAGCTTTCTTT.

This clonotype was observed at least ten times. This chain links TRBV2 with TRBJ2-1; D gene uncertain. Germline V gene data show CDR1 as SNHLY and CDR2 as FYNNEI. V was pared by 0 bases and J by 5 bases, with 11 bases between. There are 15 residues in the CDR3. This CDR3 reads CASSEASSFNNEQFF. The CDR3, as DNA: TGTGCCAGCAGTGAAGCTAGCAGCTTTAACAATGAGCAGTTCTTC. The whole variable domain, remainder taken from reference TRBV2 and TRBJ2-1, is EPEVTQTPSHQVTQMGQEVILRCVPISNHLYFYWYRQILGQKVEFLVSFYNNEISEKSEIFDDQFSVERPDGSNFTLKIRSTKLEDSAMYFCASSEASSFNNEQFFGPGTRLTVL.

Many counts were recorded for this clonotype. CDR3 nucleotides: TGTGCCAGTAAGGAAGGGGGCCCTGGGGCCAACGTCCTGACTTTC. Translating gives CASKEGGPGANVLTF. The chain carries TRBV19 and TRBJ2-6, with TRBD1 matching 7 bases. The CDR3 spans 15 residues. Germline trimming cut 7 bases from V and 2 bases from J; bases unmatched to any gene: 5. Per germline, CDR1 LNHDA and CDR2 SQIVND (reference sequence).

This clonotype was counted once. This sequence joins TRBV7-2 and TRBJ2-3; D not certain. This CDR3 region has 16 residues. Between the trimmed V and J ends, which lost 1 base and 5 bases, there was a span of 16 bases. Germline assignment: CDR1 SGHTA and CDR2 FQGNSA. CDR3 amino acids: CASSLDSSLGIDTQYF. CDR3 in DNA: TGTGCCAGCAGCTTAGATAGTTCCCTAGGGATAGATACGCAGTATTTT.

This clonotype was counted many times. This rearrangement joins TRBV12-3 or TRBV12-4 to TRBJ2-1, with D perhaps given as TRBD1 or TRBD2 (5 bases each). V lost 5 bases and J 5 bases, leaving 19 bases between the germline ends. This CDR3 is built from 16 residues. Written as DNA, the CDR3 is TGTGCCAGCAGTAGAGTATCCGGGACGGTCAACAATGAGCAGTTCTTC. Translation gives CASSRVSGTVNNEQFF.

In this sample, this clonotype turned up many times. The chain is built from TRBV14 and TRBJ2-7, with 7 positions matching TRBD2. The germline V gene has CDR1 SGHDN and CDR2 FVKESK. Trimming cost V 4 bases and J 2 bases; bases outside gene matches: 8. The length of the CDR3 is 15 residues. This CDR3 is CASSPQPLAAYEQYF. The DNA of the CDR3 is TGTGCCAGCAGCCCCCAACCCCTAGCGGCCTACGAGCAGTACTTC.

The chain joins TRBV12-5 to TRBJ1-6; the match to TRBD1 covers 7 bases. The CDR3 sequence is 15 residues long. The germline CDR1 and CDR2 sequences are LGHNT and FRNRAP. V lost 6 bases to trimming and J lost 4 bases; unmatched junction nucleotides: 6. DNA for the CDR3: TGTGCTAGTGGGCCGGGGACAGTTTATAATTCACCCCTCCACTTT. Amino acid sequence: CASGPGTVYNSPLHF.

This clonotype showed up many times. The gene calls are TRBV20-1 and TRBJ2-5; TRBD2 agrees at 7 bases. Germline V CDR1 and CDR2: DFQATT, SNEGSKA (reference sequence). After removal of 3 bases from V and 5 bases from J, the junction contained 9 bases not matched to a gene. CDR3 length: 14 residues. In DNA form, the CDR3 reads TGCAGTGCTAGTATAGGACTAGGGGTTGAGACCCAGTACTTC. It yields the protein CSASIGLGVETQYF.

This clonotype showed up many times. The J gene is TRBJ2-5, the V gene TRBV30; D remains unclear. Germline assignment: CDR1 GTSNPN and CDR2 SVGIG (reference sequence). V lost 8 bases and J lost 13, with 11 bases in between. This CDR3 has 8 amino acids. The DNA of the CDR3 is TGTGCCCTCAACGGACCGTACTTC. Encoded protein: CALNGPYF.

This clonotype occurred many times. The chain recombines TRBV6-5 with TRBJ1-5; no firm D call. Germline-derived CDR1 and CDR2 are MNHEY and SVGAGI. The CDR3 sequence is 13 residues long. The V gene lost 5 bases and the J gene lost 7 bases, with 12 bases spanning the gap. This CDR3 reads CASSRSQAQPQHF. As DNA, the CDR3 is TGTGCCAGCAGTCGCTCTCAGGCCCAGCCCCAGCATTTT.

This clonotype was observed at least ten times. In DNA form, the CDR3 reads TGCAGTGCTAGAGATCAGGGGTATGGCTACACCTTC. It yields the protein CSARDQGYGYTF. The chain is built from TRBV20-1 and TRBJ1-2, with a tentative D call TRBD1 (6 bases). The CDR3 is 12 residues long. Germline CDR1 is DFQATT and CDR2 is SNEGSKA (reference sequence). V lost 0 bases to trimming and J lost 5 bases, with 7 bases between them.

This chain connects TRBV25-1 to TRBJ1-1; D gene unclear. The CDR3 loop spans 9 amino acids. Germline V gene sequence: CDR1 MGHDK, CDR2 SYGVNS. Trimming removed 5 bases at V and 10 bases at J, with 5 bases between. In nucleotides, the CDR3 is TGTGCCAGCAGTCTCCTAGCTTTCTTT. Translation gives CASSLLAFF.

V gene TRBV12-3 or TRBV12-4 combines with J gene TRBJ2-3; TRBD2 agrees at 15 bases. The CDR3 spans 16 residues. V lost 6 bases, J lost 4 bases, and 5 bases stayed unmatched. CDR3 nucleotide sequence: TGTGCCAGCAGCGGGACTAGCGGGAGGAGGGCAGATACGCAGTATTTT. This encodes CASSGTSGRRADTQYF.

This clonotype occurred a few times. V gene TRBV19 combines with J gene TRBJ2-7; maybe TRBD2 (5 bases). CDR3 length: 15 residues. Germline assignment: CDR1 LNHDA and CDR2 SQIVND (reference sequence). Trimming took off 6 bases at V and 2 bases at J, with 17 bases between the two ends. The CDR3 reads CASRLRDMPTYEQYF. CDR3 sequence (DNA): TGTGCCAGTAGATTGAGGGATATGCCTACCTACGAGCAGTACTTC.

This clonotype was picked up many times. This rearrangement joins TRBV20-1 to TRBJ1-3; D may be TRBD1 (5 bases). V lost 3 bases, J lost 1 base, and 13 bases lay in between. Germline CDR1 reads DFQATT; CDR2 reads SNEGSKA (reference sequence). The CDR3 runs 15 residues. For the CDR3, the DNA is TGCAGTGCTAGTACCGTGACAGATTCTGGAAACACCATATATTTT. It translates to CSASTVTDSGNTIYF.

The chain's CDR3 is CSARRREGTETQYF. CDR3 coding DNA: TGCAGTGCTAGGCGGCGGGAGGGGACAGAGACCCAGTACTTC. The chain employs TRBV20-1 and TRBJ2-5, with TRBD2 matching over 9 bases. Trimming removed 3 bases from V and 4 bases from J; junction bases left unmatched: 6. The length of the CDR3 is 14 residues. The V gene's germline CDR1 is DFQATT and CDR2 SNEGSKA (reference sequence).

This clonotype was counted many times. V usage is TRBV11-2 and J usage is TRBJ2-5, with D uncertain. CDR1 and CDR2 (germline): SGHAT, FQNNGV. V dropped 3 bases and J dropped 3 bases, with 2 bases sitting between them. The length of the CDR3 is 11 residues. The CDR3 loop reads CASSFEETQYF. In DNA form, the CDR3 reads TGTGCCAGCAGCTTTGAAGAGACCCAGTACTTC.

This clonotype was recorded a few times. V and J are TRBV6-1 and TRBJ2-7, with D tentatively TRBD1 or TRBD2 (5 bases each). Germline CDR1 MNHNS, CDR2 SASEGT. V lost 7 bases, J lost 0 bases, and 10 bases lay in between. CDR3 length: 13 residues. CDR3 DNA sequence: TGTGCCAGCACCGGGACCGCCTCCTACGAGCAGTACGTC. Translating gives CASTGTASYEQYV.

This rearrangement joins TRBV7-3 to TRBJ2-1; D possibly corresponds to TRBD2 (6 bases). Deletions cut 5 bases from V and 1 base from J, with 12 bases between. Looked up from germline, CDR1 is SGHTA and CDR2 is FQGTGA. The CDR3 length is 15 residues. CDR3 nucleotides: TGTGCCAGCAGCCCACAAGCGGGTTCCTACAATGAGCAGTTCTTC. Translating gives CASSPQAGSYNEQFF.

The sample holds many counts of this clonotype. V usage is TRBV14 and J usage is TRBJ1-1; D may be TRBD1 (5 bases). The CDR3 sequence is 13 residues long. Germline CDR1 reads SGHDN; CDR2 reads FVKESK. V dropped 2 bases and J dropped 7 bases, with 11 bases sitting between them. CDR3 sequence: CASSQLTGDEAFF. The DNA of the CDR3 is TGTGCCAGCAGCCAACTCACGGGGGATGAAGCTTTCTTT. Using reference TRBV14 and TRBJ1-1 for the parts outside the CDR3, the full variable domain is EAGVTQFPSHSVIEKGQTVTLRCDPISGHDNLYWYRRVMGKEIKFLLHFVKESKQDESGMPNNRFLAERTGGTYSTLKVQPAELEDSGVYFCASSQLTGDEAFFGQGTRLTVV.